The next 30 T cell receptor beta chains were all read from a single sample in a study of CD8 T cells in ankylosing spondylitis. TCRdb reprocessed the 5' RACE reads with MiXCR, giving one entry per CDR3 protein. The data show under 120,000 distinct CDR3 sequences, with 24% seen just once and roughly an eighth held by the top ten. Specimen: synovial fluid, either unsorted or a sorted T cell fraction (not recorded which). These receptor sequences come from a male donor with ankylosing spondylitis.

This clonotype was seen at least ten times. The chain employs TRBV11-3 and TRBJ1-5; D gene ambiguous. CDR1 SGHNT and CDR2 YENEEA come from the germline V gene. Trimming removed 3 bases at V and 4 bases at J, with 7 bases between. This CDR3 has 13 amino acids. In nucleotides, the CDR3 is TGTGCCAGCAGCTTTGGAATGAATCAGCCCCAGCATTTT. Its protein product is CASSFGMNQPQHF.

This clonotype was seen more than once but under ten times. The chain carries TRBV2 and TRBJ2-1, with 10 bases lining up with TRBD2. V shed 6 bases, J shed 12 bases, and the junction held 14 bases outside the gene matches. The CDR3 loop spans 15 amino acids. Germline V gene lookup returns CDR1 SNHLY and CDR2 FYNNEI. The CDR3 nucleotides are TGTGCCAGCAGCCGACTAGCGGGCCTACCCCCGGTGCAGTTCTTC. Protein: CASSRLAGLPPVQFF.

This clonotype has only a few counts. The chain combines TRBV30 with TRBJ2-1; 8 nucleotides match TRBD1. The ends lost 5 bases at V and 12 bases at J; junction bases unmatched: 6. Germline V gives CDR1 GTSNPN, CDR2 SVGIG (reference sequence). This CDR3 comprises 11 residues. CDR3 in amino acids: CAWGTGTGQFF. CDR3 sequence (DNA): TGTGCCTGGGGAACCGGGACAGGGCAGTTCTTC.

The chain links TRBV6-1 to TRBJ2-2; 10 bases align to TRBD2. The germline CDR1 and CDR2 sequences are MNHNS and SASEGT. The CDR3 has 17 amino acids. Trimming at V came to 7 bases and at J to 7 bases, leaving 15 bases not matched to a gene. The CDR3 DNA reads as TGTGCCAGCACTCAAGCGGGAGGGCCGGAATTTAGCGGGGAGCTGTTTTTT. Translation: CASTQAGGPEFSGELFF.

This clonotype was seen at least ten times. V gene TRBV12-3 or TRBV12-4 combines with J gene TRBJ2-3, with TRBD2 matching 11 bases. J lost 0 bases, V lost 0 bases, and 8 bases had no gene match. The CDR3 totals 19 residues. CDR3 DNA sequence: TGTGCCAGCAGTTTAGCCGGGGTCGGACTAGCGGGTAGCACAGATACGCAGTATTTT. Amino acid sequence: CASSLAGVGLAGSTDTQYF.

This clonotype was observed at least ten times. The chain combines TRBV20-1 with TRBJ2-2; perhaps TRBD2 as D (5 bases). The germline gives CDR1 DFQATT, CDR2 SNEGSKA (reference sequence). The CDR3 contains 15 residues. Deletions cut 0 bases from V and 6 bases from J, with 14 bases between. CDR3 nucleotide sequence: TGCAGTGCTAGAGATCAGTTAAAGAGGGCCGGGGAGCTGTTTTTT. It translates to CSARDQLKRAGELFF.

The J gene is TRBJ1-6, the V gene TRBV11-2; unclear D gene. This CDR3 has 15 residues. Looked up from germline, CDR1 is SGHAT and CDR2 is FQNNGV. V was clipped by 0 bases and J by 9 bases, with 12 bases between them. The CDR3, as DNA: TGTGCCAGCAGCTTAGATGGTCGGTACTCTTCACCCCTCCACTTT. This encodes CASSLDGRYSSPLHF.

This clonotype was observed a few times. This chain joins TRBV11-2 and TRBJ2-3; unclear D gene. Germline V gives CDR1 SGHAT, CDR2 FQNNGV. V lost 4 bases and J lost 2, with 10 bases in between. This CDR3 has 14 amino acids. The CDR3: CASSYQVTTDTQYF. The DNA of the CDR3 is TGTGCCAGCAGCTACCAAGTGACCACAGATACGCAGTATTTT.

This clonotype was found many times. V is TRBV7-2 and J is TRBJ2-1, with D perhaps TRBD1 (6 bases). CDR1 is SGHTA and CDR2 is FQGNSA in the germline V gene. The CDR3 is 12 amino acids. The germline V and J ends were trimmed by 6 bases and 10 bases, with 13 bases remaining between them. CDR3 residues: CASSIQGFEQFF. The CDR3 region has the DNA TGTGCCAGCAGTATACAGGGTTTCGAGCAGTTCTTC.

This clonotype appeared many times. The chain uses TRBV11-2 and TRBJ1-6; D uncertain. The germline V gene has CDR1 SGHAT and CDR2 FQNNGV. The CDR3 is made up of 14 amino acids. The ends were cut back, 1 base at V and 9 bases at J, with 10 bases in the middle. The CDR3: CASSLVGFGSPLHF. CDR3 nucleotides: TGTGCCAGCAGCTTAGTAGGGTTTGGTTCACCCCTCCACTTT. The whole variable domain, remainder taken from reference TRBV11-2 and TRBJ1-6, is EAGVAQSPRYKIIEKRQSVAFWCNPISGHATLYWYQQILGQGPKLLIQFQNNGVVDDSQLPKDRFSAERLKGVDSTLKIQPAKLEDSAVYLCASSLVGFGSPLHFGNGTRLTVT.

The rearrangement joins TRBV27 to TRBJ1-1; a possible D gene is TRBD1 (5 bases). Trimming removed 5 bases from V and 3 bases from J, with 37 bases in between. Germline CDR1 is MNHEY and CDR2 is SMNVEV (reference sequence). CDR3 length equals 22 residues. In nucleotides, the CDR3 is TGTGCCAGCAGTGTTTCGATCCTCATCTCCGCGGGGACCCCCCGGAGGGACACTGAAGCTTTCTTT. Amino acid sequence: CASSVSILISAGTPRRDTEAFF.

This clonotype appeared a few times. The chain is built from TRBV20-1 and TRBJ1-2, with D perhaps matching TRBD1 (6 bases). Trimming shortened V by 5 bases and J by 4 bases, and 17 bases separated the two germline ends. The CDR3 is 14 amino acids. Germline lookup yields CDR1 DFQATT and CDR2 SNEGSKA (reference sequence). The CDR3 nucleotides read TGCAGTGCTCGGGACACTCTCTGGGCCTATGGCTACACCTTC. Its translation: CSARDTLWAYGYTF.

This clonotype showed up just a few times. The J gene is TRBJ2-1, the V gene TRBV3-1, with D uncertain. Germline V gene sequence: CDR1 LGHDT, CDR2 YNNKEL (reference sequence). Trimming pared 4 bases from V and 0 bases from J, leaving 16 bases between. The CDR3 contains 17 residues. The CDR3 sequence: CASSLSETMSSYNEQFF. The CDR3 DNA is TGTGCCAGCAGCCTTTCAGAGACCATGAGCTCCTACAATGAGCAGTTCTTC.

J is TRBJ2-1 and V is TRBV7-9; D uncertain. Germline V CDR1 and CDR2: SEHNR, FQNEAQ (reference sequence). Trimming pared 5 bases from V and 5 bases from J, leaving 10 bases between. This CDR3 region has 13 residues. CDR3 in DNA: TGTGCCAGCAGCCCGGACCGCAACAATGAGCAGTTCTTC. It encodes CASSPDRNNEQFF.

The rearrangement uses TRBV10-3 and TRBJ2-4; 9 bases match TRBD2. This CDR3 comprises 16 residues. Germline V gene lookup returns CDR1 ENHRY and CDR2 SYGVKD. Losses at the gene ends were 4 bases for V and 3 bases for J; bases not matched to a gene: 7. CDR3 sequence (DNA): TGTGCCATCAGTGTAGGACTAGCGTCGATCAAAAACATTCAGTACTTC. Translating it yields CAISVGLASIKNIQYF.

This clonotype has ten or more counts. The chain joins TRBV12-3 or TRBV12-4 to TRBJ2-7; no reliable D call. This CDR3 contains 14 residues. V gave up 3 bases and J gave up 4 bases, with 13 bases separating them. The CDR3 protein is CASSFSISLYEQYF. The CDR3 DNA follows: TGTGCCAGCAGTTTCTCGATATCCCTTTACGAGCAGTACTTC.

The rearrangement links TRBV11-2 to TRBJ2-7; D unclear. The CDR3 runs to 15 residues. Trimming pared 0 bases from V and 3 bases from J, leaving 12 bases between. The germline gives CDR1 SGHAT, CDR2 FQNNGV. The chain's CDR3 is CASSLDRVSSYEQYF. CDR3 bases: TGTGCCAGCAGCTTAGATCGTGTCAGCAGCTACGAGCAGTACTTC.

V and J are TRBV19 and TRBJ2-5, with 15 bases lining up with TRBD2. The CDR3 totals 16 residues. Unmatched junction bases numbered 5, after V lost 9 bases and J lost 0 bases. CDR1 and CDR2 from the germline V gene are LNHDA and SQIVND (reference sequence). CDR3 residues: CASSGTSGRYQETQYF. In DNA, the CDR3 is TGTGCCAGCTCCGGGACTAGCGGGAGGTACCAAGAGACCCAGTACTTC.

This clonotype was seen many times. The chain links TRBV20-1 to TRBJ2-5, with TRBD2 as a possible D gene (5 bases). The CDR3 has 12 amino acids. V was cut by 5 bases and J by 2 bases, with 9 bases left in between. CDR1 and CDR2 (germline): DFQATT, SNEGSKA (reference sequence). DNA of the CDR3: TGCAGTGCTCCGGGATCTCAAGAGACCCAGTACTTC. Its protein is CSAPGSQETQYF.

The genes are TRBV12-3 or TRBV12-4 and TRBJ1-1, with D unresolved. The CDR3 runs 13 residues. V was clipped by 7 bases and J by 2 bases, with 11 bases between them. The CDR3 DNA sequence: TGTGCCAGCAAAAACAGAATTAACACTGAAGCTTTCTTT. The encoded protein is CASKNRINTEAFF.

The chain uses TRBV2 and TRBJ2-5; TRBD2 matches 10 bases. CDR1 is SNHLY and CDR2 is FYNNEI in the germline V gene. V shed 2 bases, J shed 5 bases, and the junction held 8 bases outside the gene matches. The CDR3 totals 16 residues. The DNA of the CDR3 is TGTGCCAGCAGTGAAAAGGGGACTAGCGTATGGGAGACCCAGTACTTC. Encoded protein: CASSEKGTSVWETQYF.

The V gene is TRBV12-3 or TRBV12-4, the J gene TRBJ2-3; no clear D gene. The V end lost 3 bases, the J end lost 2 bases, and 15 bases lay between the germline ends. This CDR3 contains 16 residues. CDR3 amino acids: CASSFNPELITDTQYF. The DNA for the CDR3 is TGTGCCAGCAGTTTTAACCCCGAACTCATCACAGATACGCAGTATTTT.

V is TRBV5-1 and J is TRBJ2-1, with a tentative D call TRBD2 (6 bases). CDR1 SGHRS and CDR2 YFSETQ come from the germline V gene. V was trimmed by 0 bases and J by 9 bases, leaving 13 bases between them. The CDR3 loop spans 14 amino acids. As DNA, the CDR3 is TGCGCCAGCAGCTTGGTGGGGGGATCGGCTGAGCAGTTCTTC. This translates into CASSLVGGSAEQFF. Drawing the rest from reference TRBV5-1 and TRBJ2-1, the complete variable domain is KAGVTQTPRYLIKTRGQQVTLSCSPISGHRSVSWYQQTPGQGLQFLFEYFSETQRNKGNFPGRFSGRQFSNSRSEMNVSTLELGDSALYLCASSLVGGSAEQFFGPGTRLTVL.

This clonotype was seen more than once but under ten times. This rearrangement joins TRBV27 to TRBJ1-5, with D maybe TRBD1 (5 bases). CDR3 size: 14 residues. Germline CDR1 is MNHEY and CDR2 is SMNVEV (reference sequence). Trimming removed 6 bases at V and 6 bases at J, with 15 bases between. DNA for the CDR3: TGTGCCAGCAGGGGGAACGGGGCGGGTCAGCCCCAGCATTTT. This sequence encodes CASRGNGAGQPQHF.

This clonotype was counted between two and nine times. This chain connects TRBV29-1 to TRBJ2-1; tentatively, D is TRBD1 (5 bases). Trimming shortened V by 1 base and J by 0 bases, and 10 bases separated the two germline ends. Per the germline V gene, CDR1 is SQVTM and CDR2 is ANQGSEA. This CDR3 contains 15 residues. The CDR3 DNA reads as TGCAGCGTTGAAGGGCAGGGAAGCTCCTACAATGAGCAGTTCTTC. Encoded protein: CSVEGQGSSYNEQFF.

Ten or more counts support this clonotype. The CDR3 loop reads CASSARTSGRPEQFF. The CDR3 region has the DNA TGTGCCAGCAGCGCCCGGACTAGCGGGAGGCCCGAGCAGTTCTTC. This chain uses TRBV7-2 with TRBJ2-1, with 14 bases identical to TRBD2. Germline V gene sequence: CDR1 SGHTA, CDR2 FQGNSA. V gave up 5 bases and J gave up 10 bases; unmatched junction bases: 7. The CDR3 sequence is 15 residues long.

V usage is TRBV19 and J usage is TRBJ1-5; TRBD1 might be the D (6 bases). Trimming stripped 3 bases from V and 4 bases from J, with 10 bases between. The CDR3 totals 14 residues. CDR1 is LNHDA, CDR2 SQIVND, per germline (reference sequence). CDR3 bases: TGTGCCAGTAGTATTTCAGGGGAGAATCAGCCCCAGCATTTT. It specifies CASSISGENQPQHF.

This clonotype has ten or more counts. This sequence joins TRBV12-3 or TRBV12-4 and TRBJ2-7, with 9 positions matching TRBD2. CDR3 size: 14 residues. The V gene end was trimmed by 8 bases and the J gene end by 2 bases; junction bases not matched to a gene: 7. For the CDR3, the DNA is TGTGCCAGCGGGAGGCGGGAGGGAACCTACGAGCAGTACTTC. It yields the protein CASGRREGTYEQYF.

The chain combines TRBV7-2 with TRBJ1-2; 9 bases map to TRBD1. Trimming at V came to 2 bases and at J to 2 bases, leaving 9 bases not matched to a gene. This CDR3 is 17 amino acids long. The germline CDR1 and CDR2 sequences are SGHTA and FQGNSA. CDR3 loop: CASSLLSPGTGNYGYTF. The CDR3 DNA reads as TGTGCCAGCAGCTTACTTTCGCCCGGGACAGGGAACTATGGCTACACCTTC.

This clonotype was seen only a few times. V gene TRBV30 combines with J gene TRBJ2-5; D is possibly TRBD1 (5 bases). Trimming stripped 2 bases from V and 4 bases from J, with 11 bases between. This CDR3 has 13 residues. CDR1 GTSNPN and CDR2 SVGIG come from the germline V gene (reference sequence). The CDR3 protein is CAWSRQRGETQYF. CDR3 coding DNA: TGTGCCTGGAGTCGACAGAGAGGAGAGACCCAGTACTTC.